These 6 T cell receptor beta chains were all obtained from the same sample, sequenced in a study of T cell responses to AZD1222 COVID-19 vaccine. Assay: immunoSEQ multiplex PCR; the TCRdb copy retains only in-frame clones and omits some. The data hold about 96,000 clones, with around 89% observed a single time. The material sequenced was peripheral blood, taken on day 0 of AZD1222 vaccination. The receptors originated from an adult in good health.

CDR3 coding DNA: TGTGCCAGTAGTATAGGGACGGCGTTTGAAGCTTTCTTT. It codes for CASSIGTAFEAFF. The rearrangement uses TRBV19 and TRBJ1-1; D ambiguous. The CDR3 contains 13 residues. V lost 1 base and J 7 bases, leaving 10 bases between the germline ends. Germline V gene lookup returns CDR1 LNHDA and CDR2 SQIVND (reference sequence).

This chain connects TRBV5-5 to TRBJ2-7; D might be TRBD1 (6 bases). CDR3 length: 15 residues. CDR1 is SGHKS and CDR2 is YYEKEE in the germline V gene (reference sequence). The germline V and J ends were trimmed by 0 bases and 3 bases, with 13 bases remaining between them. In DNA form, the CDR3 reads TGTGCCAGCAGCTTGGGGACAACAGGGTTCTACGAGCAGTACTTC. Encoded protein: CASSLGTTGFYEQYF.

The table lists this clone with a few counts. The chain has TRBV7-2 and TRBJ1-3; the D is unclear. V was trimmed by 0 bases and J by 0 bases, leaving 9 bases between them. The germline V gene encodes CDR1 SGHTA and CDR2 FQGNSA. The CDR3 is 16 residues long. CDR3 DNA sequence: TGTGCCAGCAGCTTAGCGGGAGACCTCTCTGGAAACACCATATATTTT. Translation: CASSLAGDLSGNTIYF. The whole variable domain, remainder taken from reference TRBV7-2 and TRBJ1-3, is GAGVSQSPSNKVTEKGKDVELRCDPISGHTALYWYRQSLGQGLEFLIYFQGNSAPDKSGLPSDRFSAERTGGSVSTLTIQRTQQEDSAVYLCASSLAGDLSGNTIYFGEGSWLTVV.

The CDR3 here is CAWRYRVEAFF. In DNA form, the CDR3 reads TGTGCCTGGAGGTACAGGGTTGAAGCTTTCTTT. The genes are TRBV30 and TRBJ1-1, with a weak D call TRBD1 (6 bases). The CDR3 contains 11 residues. The V and J ends lost 3 bases and 7 bases respectively, with 9 bases between them. CDR1 and CDR2 (germline): GTSNPN, SVGIG (reference sequence). Supplemented by reference TRBV30 and TRBJ1-1, the full variable domain reads SQTIHQWPATLVQPVGSPLSLECTVEGTSNPNLYWYRQAAGRGLQLLFYSVGIGQISSEVPQNLSASRPQDRQFILSSKKLLLSDSGFYLCAWRYRVEAFFGQGTRLTVV.

The rearrangement uses TRBV30 and TRBJ1-1, with D perhaps matching TRBD1 (5 bases). V lost 2 bases and J 3 bases, leaving 16 bases between the germline ends. CDR1 is GTSNPN, CDR2 SVGIG, per germline (reference sequence). The CDR3 loop spans 15 amino acids. The CDR3 DNA reads TGTGCCTGGAGTCGTCGGGGTAGGGGTGACACTGAAGCTTTCTTT. It codes for CAWSRRGRGDTEAFF.

The chain couples TRBV2 to TRBJ2-7, with D perhaps TRBD2 (6 bases). V lost 6 bases and J 3 bases, leaving 12 bases between the germline ends. The germline CDR1 and CDR2 sequences are SNHLY and FYNNEI. CDR3 length: 13 residues. The DNA for the CDR3 is TGTGCCAGCAGCTCGGGACTCTACTACGAGCAGTACTTC. This gives the protein CASSSGLYYEQYF.